This T cell receptor (beta chain) was profiled in a study of T-cell memory formation after mild COVID-19. Findings of the study overall: Memory from before infection featured some responding clones, which suggests cross-reactive memory joined. Clones contracting across day 15 to 85 had a balanced CD4/CD8 profile; later expanding clones leaned CD4+.

In TCRdb, the 5' RACE reads were re-called with MiXCR into one record per CDR3 protein. Here the sample spans some 410,000 distinct CDR3 sequences, 20% to 30% being singletons. Concerning this clonotype: What it binds is not known. The germline gene is not matched at one end of the junction; a read error may be the cause.

The sequencing input was PBMCs or a T cell subset sorted from them (not recorded which). The sequence was collected from an adult woman who had mild COVID-19 (a few samples of this study predate the infection). Cell type and time point are not known.

The CDR3 coding sequence is TGTGCTAGCAGCTTAGGGCGGCTAGTAGTTGGCGATGAGCAGTTCTTC. Translating gives CASSLGRLVVGDEQFF. J is TRBJ2-1 and V is TRBV7-7; no firm D call. The CDR3 is 16 amino acids. Per germline, CDR1 SSHAT and CDR2 FNYEAQ (reference sequence).